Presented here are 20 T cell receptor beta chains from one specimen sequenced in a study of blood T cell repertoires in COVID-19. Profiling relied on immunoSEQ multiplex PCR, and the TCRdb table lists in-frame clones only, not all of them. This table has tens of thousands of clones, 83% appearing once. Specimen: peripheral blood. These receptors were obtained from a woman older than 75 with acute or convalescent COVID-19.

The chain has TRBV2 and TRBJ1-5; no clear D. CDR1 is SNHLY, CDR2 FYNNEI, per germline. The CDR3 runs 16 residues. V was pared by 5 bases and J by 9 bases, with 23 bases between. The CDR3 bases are TGTGCCAGCAGTCGCGACAACATTCGGTTAAGGTGGCCCCAGCATTTT. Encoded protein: CASSRDNIRLRWPQHF.

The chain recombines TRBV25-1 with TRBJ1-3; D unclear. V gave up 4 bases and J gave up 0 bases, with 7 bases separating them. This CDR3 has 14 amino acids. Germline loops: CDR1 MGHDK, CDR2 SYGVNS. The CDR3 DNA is TGTGCCAGCAGTGCCACAGTCTCTGGAAACACCATATATTTT. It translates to CASSATVSGNTIYF.

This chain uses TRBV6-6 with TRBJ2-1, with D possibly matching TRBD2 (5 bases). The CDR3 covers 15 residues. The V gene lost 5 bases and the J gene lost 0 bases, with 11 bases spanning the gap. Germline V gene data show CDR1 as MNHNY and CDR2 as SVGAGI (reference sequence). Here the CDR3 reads CASSPQGLSYNEQFF. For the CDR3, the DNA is TGTGCCAGCAGTCCCCAAGGACTCTCCTACAATGAGCAGTTCTTC.

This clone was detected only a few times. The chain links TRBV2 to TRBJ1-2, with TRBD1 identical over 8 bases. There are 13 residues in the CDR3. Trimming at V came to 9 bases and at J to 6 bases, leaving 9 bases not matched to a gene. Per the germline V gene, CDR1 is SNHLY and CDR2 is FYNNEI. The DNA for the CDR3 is TGTGCCAGTAAGACAGGGGTCGGGGATGGCTACACCTTC. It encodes CASKTGVGDGYTF.

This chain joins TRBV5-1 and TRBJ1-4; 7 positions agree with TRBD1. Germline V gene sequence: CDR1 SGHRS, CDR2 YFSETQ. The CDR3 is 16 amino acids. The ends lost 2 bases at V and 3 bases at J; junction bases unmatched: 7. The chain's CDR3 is CASSLYRGLANEKLFF. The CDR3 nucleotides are TGCGCCAGCAGCTTATACAGGGGCCTAGCTAATGAAAAACTGTTTTTT.

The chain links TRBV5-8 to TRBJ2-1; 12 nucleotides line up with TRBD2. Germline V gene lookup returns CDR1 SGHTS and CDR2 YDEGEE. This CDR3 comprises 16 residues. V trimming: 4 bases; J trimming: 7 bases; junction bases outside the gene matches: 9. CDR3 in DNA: TGTGCCAGCAGCAAACTAGCGGGAGGAATGGGTAATGAGCAGTTCTTC. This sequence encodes CASSKLAGGMGNEQFF.

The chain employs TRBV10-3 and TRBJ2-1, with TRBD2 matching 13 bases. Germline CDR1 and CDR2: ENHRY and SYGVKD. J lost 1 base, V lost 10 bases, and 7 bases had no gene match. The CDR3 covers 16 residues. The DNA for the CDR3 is TGTGCCACCCGGACTAGCGGGAGCCTTTCCTACAATGAGCAGTTCTTC. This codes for CATRTSGSLSYNEQFF.

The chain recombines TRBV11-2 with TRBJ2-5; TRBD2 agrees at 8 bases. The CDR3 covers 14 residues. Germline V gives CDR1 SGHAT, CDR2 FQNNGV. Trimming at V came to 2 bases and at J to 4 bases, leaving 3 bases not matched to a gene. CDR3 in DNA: TGTGCCAGCAGCTTATCTCTAGCGGGAGAGACCCAGTACTTC. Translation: CASSLSLAGETQYF.

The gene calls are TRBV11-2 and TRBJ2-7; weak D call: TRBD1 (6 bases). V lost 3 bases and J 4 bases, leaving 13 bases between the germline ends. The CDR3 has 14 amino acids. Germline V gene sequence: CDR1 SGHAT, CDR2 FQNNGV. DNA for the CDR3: TGTGCCAGCAGCTTTCGTACAGGGTTTTACGAGCAGTACTTC. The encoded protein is CASSFRTGFYEQYF.

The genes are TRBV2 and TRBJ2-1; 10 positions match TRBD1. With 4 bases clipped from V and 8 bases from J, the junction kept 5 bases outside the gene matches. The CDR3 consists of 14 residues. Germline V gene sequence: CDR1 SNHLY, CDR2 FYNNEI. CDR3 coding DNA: TGTGCCAGCAGTGGACAGGGGGCCGTGGATGAGCAGTTCTTC. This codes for CASSGQGAVDEQFF.

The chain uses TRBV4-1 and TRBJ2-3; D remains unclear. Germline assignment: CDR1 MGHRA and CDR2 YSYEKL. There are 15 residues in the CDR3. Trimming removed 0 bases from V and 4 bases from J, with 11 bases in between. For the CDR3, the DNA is TGCGCCAGCAGCCAAGATCTCGGTCTAGCAGATACGCAGTATTTT. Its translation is CASSQDLGLADTQYF.

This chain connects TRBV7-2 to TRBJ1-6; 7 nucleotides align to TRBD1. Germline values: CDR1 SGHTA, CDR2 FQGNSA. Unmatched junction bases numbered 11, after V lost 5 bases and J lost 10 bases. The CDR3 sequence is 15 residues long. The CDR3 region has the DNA TGTGCCAGCAGCCCAAGACAGGGTCTAGGCTCACCCCTCCACTTT. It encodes CASSPRQGLGSPLHF.

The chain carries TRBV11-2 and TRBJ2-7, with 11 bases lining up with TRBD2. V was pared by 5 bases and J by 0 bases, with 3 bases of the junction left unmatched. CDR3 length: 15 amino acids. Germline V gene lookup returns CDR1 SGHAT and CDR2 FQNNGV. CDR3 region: CASSLGLAASYEQYF. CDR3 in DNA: TGTGCCAGCAGCCTGGGACTAGCGGCCTCCTACGAGCAGTACTTC.

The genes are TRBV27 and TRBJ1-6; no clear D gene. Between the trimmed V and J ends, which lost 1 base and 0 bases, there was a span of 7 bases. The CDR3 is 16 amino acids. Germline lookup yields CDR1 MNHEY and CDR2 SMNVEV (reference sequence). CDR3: CASSLFGSSYNSPLHF. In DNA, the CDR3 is TGTGCCAGCAGTTTATTCGGTTCCTCCTATAATTCACCCCTCCACTTT.

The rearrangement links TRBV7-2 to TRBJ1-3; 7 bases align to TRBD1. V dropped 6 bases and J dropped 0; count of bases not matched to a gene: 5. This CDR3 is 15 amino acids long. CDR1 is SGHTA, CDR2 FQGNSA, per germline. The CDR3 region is CASRLDRISGNTIYF. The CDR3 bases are TGTGCCAGCAGATTGGACAGGATCTCTGGAAACACCATATATTTT.

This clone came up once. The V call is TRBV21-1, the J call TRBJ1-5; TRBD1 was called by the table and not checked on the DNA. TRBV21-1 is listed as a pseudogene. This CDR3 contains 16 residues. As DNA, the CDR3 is TGTGCCAGCAGCAAAGGAGAAGGGGGAAGCAATCAGCCCCAGCATTTT. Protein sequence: CASSKGEGGSNQPQHF.

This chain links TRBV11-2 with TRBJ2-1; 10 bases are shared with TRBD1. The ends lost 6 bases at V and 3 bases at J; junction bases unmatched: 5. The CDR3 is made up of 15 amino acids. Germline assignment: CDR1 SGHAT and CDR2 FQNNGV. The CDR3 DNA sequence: TGTGCCAGCAGTCGACAGGGGGCAGTCTACAATGAGCAGTTCTTC. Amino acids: CASSRQGAVYNEQFF.

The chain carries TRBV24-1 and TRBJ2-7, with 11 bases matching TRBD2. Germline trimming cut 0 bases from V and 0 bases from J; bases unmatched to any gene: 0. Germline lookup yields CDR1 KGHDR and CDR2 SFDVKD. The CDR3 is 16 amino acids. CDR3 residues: CATSDLGTSGSYEQYF. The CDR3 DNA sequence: TGTGCCACCAGTGATTTGGGGACTAGCGGCTCCTACGAGCAGTACTTC.

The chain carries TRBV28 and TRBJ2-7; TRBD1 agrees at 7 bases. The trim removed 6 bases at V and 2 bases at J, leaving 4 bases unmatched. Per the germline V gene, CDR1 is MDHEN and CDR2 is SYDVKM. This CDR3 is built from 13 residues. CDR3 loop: CASRGGPTYEQYF. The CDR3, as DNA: TGTGCCAGCAGAGGGGGCCCTACCTACGAGCAGTACTTC.

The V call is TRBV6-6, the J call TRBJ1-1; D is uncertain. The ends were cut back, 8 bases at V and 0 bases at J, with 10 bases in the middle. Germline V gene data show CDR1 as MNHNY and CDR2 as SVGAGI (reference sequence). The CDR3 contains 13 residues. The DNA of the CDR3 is TGTGCCAGCCATCTACTCATGAACACTGAAGCTTTCTTT. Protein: CASHLLMNTEAFF.